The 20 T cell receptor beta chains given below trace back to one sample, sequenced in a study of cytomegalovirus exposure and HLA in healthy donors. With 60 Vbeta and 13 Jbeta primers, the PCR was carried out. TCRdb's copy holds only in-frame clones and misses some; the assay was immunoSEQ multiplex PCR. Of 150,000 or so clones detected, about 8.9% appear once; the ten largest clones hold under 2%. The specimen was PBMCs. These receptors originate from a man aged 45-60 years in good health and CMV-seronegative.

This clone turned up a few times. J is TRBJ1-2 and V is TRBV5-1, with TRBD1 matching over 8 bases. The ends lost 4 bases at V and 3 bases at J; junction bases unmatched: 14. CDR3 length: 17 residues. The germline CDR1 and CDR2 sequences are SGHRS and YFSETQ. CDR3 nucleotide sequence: TGCGCCAGCAGCCTCCGGGACAGGCGTGATGGGGACTATGGCTACACCTTC. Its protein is CASSLRDRRDGDYGYTF.

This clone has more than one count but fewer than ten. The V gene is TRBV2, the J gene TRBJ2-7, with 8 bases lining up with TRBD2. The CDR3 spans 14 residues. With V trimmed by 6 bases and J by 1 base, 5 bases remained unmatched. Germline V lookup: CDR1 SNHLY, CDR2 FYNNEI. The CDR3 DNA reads TGTGCCAGCAGCAGGCTAGCGGGTTCCTACGAGCAGTACTTC. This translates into CASSRLAGSYEQYF.

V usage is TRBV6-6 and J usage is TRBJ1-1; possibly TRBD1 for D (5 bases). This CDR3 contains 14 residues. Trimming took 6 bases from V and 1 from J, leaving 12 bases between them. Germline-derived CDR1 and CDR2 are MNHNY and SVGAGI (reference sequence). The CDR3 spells CASSLTGQNTEAFF. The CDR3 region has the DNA TGTGCCAGCAGCCTGACCGGACAGAACACTGAAGCTTTCTTT.

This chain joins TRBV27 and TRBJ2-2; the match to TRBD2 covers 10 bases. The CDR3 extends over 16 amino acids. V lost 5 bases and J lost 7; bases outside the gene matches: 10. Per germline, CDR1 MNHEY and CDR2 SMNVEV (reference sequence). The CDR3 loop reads CASSRLAGVASGELFF. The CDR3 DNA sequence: TGTGCCAGCAGTCGGCTAGCGGGAGTAGCGAGCGGGGAGCTGTTTTTT.

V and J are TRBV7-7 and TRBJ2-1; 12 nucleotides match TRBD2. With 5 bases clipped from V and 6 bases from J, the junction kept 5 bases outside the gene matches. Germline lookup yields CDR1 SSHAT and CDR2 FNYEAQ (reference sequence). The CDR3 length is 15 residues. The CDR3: CASSPTLAGGNEQFF. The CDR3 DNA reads TGTGCCAGCAGCCCGACACTAGCGGGAGGCAATGAGCAGTTCTTC.

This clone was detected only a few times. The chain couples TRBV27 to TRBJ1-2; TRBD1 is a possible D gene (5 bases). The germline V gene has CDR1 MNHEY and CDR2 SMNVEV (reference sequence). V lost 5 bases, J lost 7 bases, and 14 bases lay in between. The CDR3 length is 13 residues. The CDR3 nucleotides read TGTGCCAGCAGTGCGCAGGGTTATGTTGGCTACACCTTC. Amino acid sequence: CASSAQGYVGYTF.

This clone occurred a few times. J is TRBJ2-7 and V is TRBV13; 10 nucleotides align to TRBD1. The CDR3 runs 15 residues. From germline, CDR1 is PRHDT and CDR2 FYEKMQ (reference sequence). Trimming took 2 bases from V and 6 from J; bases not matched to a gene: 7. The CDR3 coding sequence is TGTGCCAGCAGCTTAAAGGGGACAGGGGTGAGCGAGCAGTACTTC. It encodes CASSLKGTGVSEQYF. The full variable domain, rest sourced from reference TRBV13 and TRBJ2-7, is AAGVIQSPRHLIKEKRETATLKCYPIPRHDTVYWYQQGPGQDPQFLISFYEKMQSDKGSIPDRFSAQQFSDYHSELNMSSLELGDSALYFCASSLKGTGVSEQYFGPGTRLTVT.

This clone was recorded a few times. The CDR3 reads CSARWSYEQYF. CDR3 nucleotide sequence: TGCAGTGCTAGGTGGAGCTACGAGCAGTACTTC. J is TRBJ2-7 and V is TRBV20-1, with D unresolved. V lost 3 bases and J lost 3, with 6 bases in between. This CDR3 has 11 residues. Germline V gives CDR1 DFQATT, CDR2 SNEGSKA (reference sequence).

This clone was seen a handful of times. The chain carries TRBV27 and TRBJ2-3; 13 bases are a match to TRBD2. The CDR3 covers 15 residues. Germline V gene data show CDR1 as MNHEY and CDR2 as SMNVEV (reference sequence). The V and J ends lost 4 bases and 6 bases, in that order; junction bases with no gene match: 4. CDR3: CASSSGLAGIDTQYF. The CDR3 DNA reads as TGTGCCAGCAGTTCGGGACTAGCGGGGATCGATACGCAGTATTTT.

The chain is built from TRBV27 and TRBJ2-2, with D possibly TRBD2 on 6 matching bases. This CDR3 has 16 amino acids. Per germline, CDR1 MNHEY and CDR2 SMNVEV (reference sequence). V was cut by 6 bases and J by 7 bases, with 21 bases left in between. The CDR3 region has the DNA TGTGCCAGCAGCTCATGGGGGGTCGGATCGGGCGGGGAGCTGTTTTTT. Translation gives CASSSWGVGSGGELFF.

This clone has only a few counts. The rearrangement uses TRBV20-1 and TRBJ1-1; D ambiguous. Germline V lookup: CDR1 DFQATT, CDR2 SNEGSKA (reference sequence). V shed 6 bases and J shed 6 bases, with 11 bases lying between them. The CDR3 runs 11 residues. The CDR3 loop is CSAWELAEAFF. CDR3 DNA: TGCAGTGCGTGGGAGTTGGCTGAAGCTTTCTTT.

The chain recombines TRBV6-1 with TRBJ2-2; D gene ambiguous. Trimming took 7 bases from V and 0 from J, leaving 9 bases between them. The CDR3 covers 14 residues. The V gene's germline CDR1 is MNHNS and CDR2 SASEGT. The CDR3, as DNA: TGTGCCAGCATCCTGGCAGCGAACACCGGGGAGCTGTTTTTT. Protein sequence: CASILAANTGELFF.

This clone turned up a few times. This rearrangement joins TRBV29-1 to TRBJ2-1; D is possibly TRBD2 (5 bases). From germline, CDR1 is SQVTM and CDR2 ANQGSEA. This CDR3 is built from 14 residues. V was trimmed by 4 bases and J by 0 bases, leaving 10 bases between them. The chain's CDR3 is CSVAVASSYNEQFF. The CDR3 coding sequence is TGCAGCGTTGCCGTAGCGAGCTCCTACAATGAGCAGTTCTTC.

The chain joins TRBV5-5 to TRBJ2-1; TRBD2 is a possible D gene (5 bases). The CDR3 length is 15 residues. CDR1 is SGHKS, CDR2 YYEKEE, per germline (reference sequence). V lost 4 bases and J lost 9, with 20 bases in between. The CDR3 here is CASSQNVLGWVEQFF. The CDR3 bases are TGTGCCAGCAGCCAAAACGTACTAGGGTGGGTTGAGCAGTTCTTC.

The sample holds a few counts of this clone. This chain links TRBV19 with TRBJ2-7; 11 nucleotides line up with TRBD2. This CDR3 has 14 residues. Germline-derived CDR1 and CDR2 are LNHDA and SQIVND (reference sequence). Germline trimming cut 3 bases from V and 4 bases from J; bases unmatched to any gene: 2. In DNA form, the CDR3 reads TGTGCCAGTAGTATGGGACTAGCGGAGTACGAGCAGTACTTC. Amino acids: CASSMGLAEYEQYF.

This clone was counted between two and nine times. CDR3 sequence: CASSLGQKGEAFF. Written as DNA, the CDR3 is TGCGCCAGCAGCCTAGGACAGAAAGGTGAAGCTTTCTTT. This rearrangement joins TRBV5-1 to TRBJ1-1; D might be TRBD1 (6 bases). Germline CDR1 is SGHRS and CDR2 is YFSETQ. This CDR3 is 13 amino acids long. Trimming cost V 4 bases and J 7 bases, with 14 bases left between them.

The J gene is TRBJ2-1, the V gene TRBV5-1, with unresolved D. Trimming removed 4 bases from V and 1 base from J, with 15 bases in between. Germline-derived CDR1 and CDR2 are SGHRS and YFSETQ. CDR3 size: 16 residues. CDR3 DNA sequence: TGCGCCAGCAGCCCTTCAAGTCGTAGATCCTACAATGAGCAGTTCTTC. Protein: CASSPSSRRSYNEQFF.

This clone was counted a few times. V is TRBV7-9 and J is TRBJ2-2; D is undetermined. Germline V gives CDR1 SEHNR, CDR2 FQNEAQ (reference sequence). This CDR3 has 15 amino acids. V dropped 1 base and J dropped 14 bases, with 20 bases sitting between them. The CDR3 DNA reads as TGTGCCAGCAGCTTAGGGCGAGGATATCGCGAGGAACTGTTTTTT. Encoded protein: CASSLGRGYREELFF.

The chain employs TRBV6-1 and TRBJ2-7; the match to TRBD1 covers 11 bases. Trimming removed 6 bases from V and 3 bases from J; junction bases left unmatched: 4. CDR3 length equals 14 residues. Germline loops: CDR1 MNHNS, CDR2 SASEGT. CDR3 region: CASRGGQGVYEQYF. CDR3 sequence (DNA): TGTGCCAGCAGGGGGGGACAGGGGGTCTACGAGCAGTACTTC.

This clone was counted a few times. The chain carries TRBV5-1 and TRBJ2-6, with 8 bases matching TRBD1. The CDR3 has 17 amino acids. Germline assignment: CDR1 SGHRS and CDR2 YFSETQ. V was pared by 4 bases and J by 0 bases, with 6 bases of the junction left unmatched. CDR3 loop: CASSRGQGSSGANVLTF. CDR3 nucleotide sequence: TGCGCCAGCAGCAGAGGACAGGGATCCTCTGGGGCCAACGTCCTGACTTTC.